A single sample gave rise to the 15 T cell receptor beta chains below, sequenced in a study of blood T cell repertoires in COVID-19 (dated by TCRdb to 2019 to 2021). Libraries were built with the immunoSEQ multiplex PCR assay. TCRdb took over this immuneACCESS table, retaining in-frame rearrangements with V and J assigned. Such tables are incomplete; in checked studies, under half of the missing clones stem from an unresolved V gene, and the remainder is unexplained. Across this sample there are more than 150,000 clones, with 80% to 90% seen only once. The ten largest account for roughly 8.2% of the sample. Material: peripheral blood. The source is a man in his sixties with acute or convalescent COVID-19.

This chain uses TRBV30 with TRBJ1-2, with TRBD1 identical over 7 bases. After removal of 0 bases from V and 7 bases from J, the junction contained 2 bases not matched to a gene. CDR3 length: 12 amino acids. Germline V gives CDR1 GTSNPN, CDR2 SVGIG (reference sequence). The CDR3 spells CAWSVTGVGYTF. Here the CDR3 DNA reads TGTGCCTGGAGTGTAACAGGGGTTGGCTACACCTTC.

A few counts support this clone. The chain is built from TRBV28 and TRBJ2-7; tentatively, D is TRBD1 (5 bases). Germline lookup yields CDR1 MDHEN and CDR2 SYDVKM. With 5 bases removed from V and 3 bases from J, the gap between germline ends came to 14 bases. This CDR3 region has 14 residues. In DNA, the CDR3 is TGTGCCAGCAGTGCCTACGGACAATTCTACGAGCAGTACTTC. Translation gives CASSAYGQFYEQYF.

V gene TRBV28 combines with J gene TRBJ1-5; D call uncertain. The germline gives CDR1 MDHEN, CDR2 SYDVKM. This CDR3 is built from 12 residues. The V and J ends lost 5 bases and 5 bases respectively, with 7 bases between them. The CDR3 coding sequence is TGTGCCAGCAGTCTTACTCATCAGCCCCAGCATTTT. The encoded protein is CASSLTHQPQHF.

J is TRBJ1-4 and V is TRBV9; 7 nucleotides agree with TRBD1. Germline CDR1 is SGDLS and CDR2 is YYNGEE. The V and J ends lost 4 bases and 6 bases, in that order; junction bases with no gene match: 9. This CDR3 is 15 amino acids long. CDR3: CASSPRQGVDEKLFF. The CDR3 DNA reads TGTGCCAGCAGCCCAAGACAGGGTGTGGATGAAAAACTGTTTTTT.

V gene TRBV9 combines with J gene TRBJ2-6; D is perhaps TRBD1 (6 bases). Germline V gene sequence: CDR1 SGDLS, CDR2 YYNGEE. V lost 2 bases and J lost 4, with 19 bases in between. The CDR3 is 18 residues long. The CDR3 DNA is TGTGCCAGCAGCGTGGGGACATCCCCCGGGCTAGGGGCCAACGTCCTGACTTTC. Protein: CASSVGTSPGLGANVLTF. The variable domain in full, completed from reference TRBV9 and TRBJ2-6, reads DSGVTQTPKHLITATGQRVTLRCSPRSGDLSVYWYQQSLDQGLQFLIQYYNGEERAKGNILERFSAQQFPDLHSELNLSSLELGDSALYFCASSVGTSPGLGANVLTFGAGSRLTVL.

Only a few counts were recorded for this clone. This chain connects TRBV16 to TRBJ2-3; D is perhaps TRBD2 (5 bases). Trimming removed 0 bases at V and 1 base at J, with 5 bases between. CDR1 is KGHSY, CDR2 FQNENV, per germline. CDR3 length: 14 amino acids. In DNA form, the CDR3 reads TGTGCCAGCAGCCAATCCGGGGGCACAGATACGCAGTATTTT. This sequence encodes CASSQSGGTDTQYF.

The chain uses TRBV30 and TRBJ2-7; 10 positions match TRBD1. This CDR3 contains 13 residues. The trim removed 0 bases at V and 7 bases at J, leaving 3 bases unmatched. Germline V gene lookup returns CDR1 GTSNPN and CDR2 SVGIG (reference sequence). As DNA, the CDR3 is TGTGCCTGGAGTGTTGACAGGGGGCGGGAGCAGTACTTC. Translated, it gives CAWSVDRGREQYF.

The chain recombines TRBV19 with TRBJ1-2; D possibly corresponds to TRBD1 (5 bases). Trimming took 4 bases from V and 4 from J, leaving 16 bases between them. The CDR3 has 15 residues. Germline CDR1 is LNHDA and CDR2 is SQIVND (reference sequence). Here the CDR3 DNA reads TGTGCCAGTAGTACAATAGGAGGGACCGCCTATGGCTACACCTTC. This sequence encodes CASSTIGGTAYGYTF. The full variable domain, with the rest looked up from reference TRBV19 and TRBJ1-2, is DGGITQSPKYLFRKEGQNVTLSCEQNLNHDAMYWYRQDPGQGLRLIYYSQIVNDFQKGDIAEGYSVSREKKESFPLTVTSAQKNPTAFYLCASSTIGGTAYGYTFGSGTRLTVV.

The genes are TRBV19 and TRBJ1-2; 9 nucleotides line up with TRBD1. This CDR3 has 12 residues. The germline gives CDR1 LNHDA, CDR2 SQIVND (reference sequence). Losses at the gene ends were 7 bases for V and 4 bases for J; bases not matched to a gene: 1. The DNA of the CDR3 is TGTGCCAGTATGGGACAGGGCTATGGCTACACCTTC. It encodes CASMGQGYGYTF.

This chain connects TRBV19 to TRBJ1-2; TRBD1 is a possible D gene (6 bases). The CDR3 totals 12 residues. With 7 bases removed from V and 5 bases from J, the gap between germline ends came to 11 bases. Germline-derived CDR1 and CDR2 are LNHDA and SQIVND (reference sequence). The CDR3 is CASTQGRYGYTF. DNA for the CDR3: TGTGCCAGTACCCAGGGGCGTTATGGCTACACCTTC.

This sequence joins TRBV30 and TRBJ1-5; 11 nucleotides align to TRBD1. V shed 2 bases and J 2 bases; nucleotides not matched to a gene: 11. The CDR3 sequence is 18 residues long. Germline V gene lookup returns CDR1 GTSNPN and CDR2 SVGIG (reference sequence). CDR3 nucleotides: TGTGCCTGGAGTAGGGGACAGGGGGTTGTGGACGGCAATCAGCCCCAGCATTTT. It yields the protein CAWSRGQGVVDGNQPQHF.

The rearrangement joins TRBV7-2 to TRBJ1-5; perhaps TRBD1 as D (5 bases). The CDR3 covers 16 residues. Trimming pared 1 base from V and 3 bases from J, leaving 13 bases between. The V gene's germline CDR1 is SGHTA and CDR2 FQGNSA. The CDR3 DNA reads as TGTGCCAGCAGCTTAGTGAGCAGGGAGGACAATCAGCCCCAGCATTTT. This translates into CASSLVSREDNQPQHF.

This chain uses TRBV19 with TRBJ2-7; D may be TRBD2 (5 bases). The germline gives CDR1 LNHDA, CDR2 SQIVND (reference sequence). The CDR3 covers 12 residues. Deletions cut 5 bases from V and 6 bases from J, with 11 bases between. CDR3 protein: CASSPRGGEQYF. The CDR3 coding sequence is TGTGCCAGTAGTCCTCGGGGTGGCGAGCAGTACTTC.

This chain links TRBV9 with TRBJ1-4; 7 bases align to TRBD1. Trimming took 3 bases from V and 8 from J; bases not matched to a gene: 10. Looked up from germline, CDR1 is SGDLS and CDR2 is YYNGEE. The CDR3 is 15 residues long. The CDR3 DNA follows: TGTGCCAGCAGCGCGACAGGGTACGCGTCGGAAAAACTGTTTTTT. It specifies CASSATGYASEKLFF.

The chain uses TRBV5-1 and TRBJ1-4; TRBD1 agrees at 9 bases. Germline V lookup: CDR1 SGHRS, CDR2 YFSETQ. The CDR3 covers 16 residues. V was clipped by 4 bases and J by 7 bases; unmatched bases: 11. CDR3 region: CASSQQLDRGSEKLFF. CDR3 nucleotides: TGCGCCAGCAGCCAACAGCTGGACAGGGGAAGTGAAAAACTGTTTTTT.